The rows below give T cell receptor beta chains drawn from one sample of a study of OX40 agonist ivuxolimab in advanced cancers. This table comes from immunoSEQ multiplex PCR, and its TCRdb copy is limited to in-frame clones, with some not included. The sample lists over 20,000 clones, 84% occurring once. The sequencing used CD4+ or CD8+ T cells sorted from blood, collected in a trial of the OX40 agonist ivuxolimab. All receptors come from an adult with an advanced solid tumor such as melanoma, head and neck, liver or kidney cancer. Both conserved end residues are part of each CDR3. Expanded clones get a size class; other rows say once, few or many, or leave the size out.

V: TRBV28; J: TRBJ1-6; size: -; CDR3: CASSSGAVYSPLHF
V: TRBV9; J: TRBJ2-2; size: -; CDR3: CASSAVINGQTGELFF
V: TRBV19; J: TRBJ1-5; size: few; CDR3: CASSISGAWGQPQHF
V: TRBV11-2; J: TRBJ1-1; size: -; CDR3: CASSLTTPNTEAFF
V: TRBV7-2; J: TRBJ2-7; size: -; CDR3: CASSPQSSYEQYF
V: TRBV7-8; J: TRBJ2-7; size: -; CDR3: CASSLAMGASYEQYF
V: TRBV29-1; J: TRBJ2-5; size: -; CDR3: CSVAGQAQETQYF
V: TRBV5-1; J: TRBJ2-3; size: -; CDR3: CASNEGLGQKAGGTQYF
V: TRBV5-5; J: TRBJ2-6; size: -; CDR3: CASSFRAPPWAGANVLTF
V: TRBV6-1; J: TRBJ2-1; size: -; CDR3: CASSELGQQFF
V: TRBV15; J: TRBJ1-4; size: -; CDR3: CATSRGGLGGTNEKLFF
V: TRBV28; J: TRBJ2-7; size: once; CDR3: CASSFLGQSSGFEQYF
V: TRBV9; J: TRBJ1-2; size: -; CDR3: CASSVWTNYGYTF
V: TRBV29-1; J: TRBJ2-2; size: once; CDR3: CSVEDSGTGELFF
V: TRBV7-2; J: TRBJ1-6; size: -; CDR3: CASSFGVRYNSPLHF
V: TRBV7-7; J: TRBJ1-1; size: -; CDR3: CASSVYRGTEAFF
V: TRBV6-5; J: TRBJ1-2; size: -; CDR3: CATKAGGWYTF
V: TRBV6-1; J: TRBJ2-7; size: -; CDR3: CASSEQGGSYEQYF
V: TRBV5-5; J: TRBJ2-5; size: -; CDR3: CASSLYGTGEETQYF
V: TRBV5-5; J: TRBJ1-1; size: -; CDR3: CASSPYFAGTGGTEAFF
V: TRBV19; J: TRBJ1-1; size: -; CDR3: CASRIGITEAFF
V: TRBV28; J: TRBJ2-2; size: -; CDR3: CASSLIPTPRAGELFF
V: TRBV28; J: TRBJ2-5; size: -; CDR3: CASSFRGVETQYF
V: TRBV19; J: TRBJ2-5; size: -; CDR3: CASSRRGMQETQYF
V: TRBV4-1; J: TRBJ1-2; size: many; CDR3: CASSQSGFYTF
V: TRBV7-9; J: TRBJ2-3; size: once; CDR3: CASSPGTSAADTQYF
V: TRBV29-1; J: TRBJ1-2; size: -; CDR3: CSVERTETNYGYTF
V: TRBV6-5; J: TRBJ2-1; size: -; CDR3: CASGGYRNNEQFF
V: TRBV4-1; J: TRBJ1-6; size: -; CDR3: CASSQGQNYNSPLHF
V: TRBV27; J: TRBJ2-5; size: once; CDR3: CASSLLAGRIETQYF
V: TRBV7-9; J: TRBJ1-1; size: few; CDR3: CASRSTNRLNTEAFF
V: TRBV7-6; J: TRBJ2-7; size: -; CDR3: CASSLGAGGTSYEQYF
V: TRBV9; J: TRBJ2-3; size: -; CDR3: CASSVVSGGAGDTQYF
V: TRBV7-9; J: TRBJ2-7; size: few; CDR3: CASSSSLRAYEQYF
V: TRBV9; J: TRBJ1-1; size: -; CDR3: CASSATGNTEAFF
V: TRBV6-6; J: TRBJ1-2; size: -; CDR3: CASSYGGNGYTF
V: TRBV5-6; J: TRBJ1-5; size: -; CDR3: CASSLGDRNSNQPQHF